These 15 T cell receptor beta chains originate from one sample sequenced in a study of T cell changes during pregnancy in multiple sclerosis. Repertoires were generated with immunoSEQ multiplex PCR, while TCRdb's copy carries only in-frame clones and drops some. In the table there are about 120,000 clones, about 93% of which are singletons. This sample comprised peripheral blood, obtained before pregnancy. These receptors were taken from a female donor with multiple sclerosis, enrolled in a pregnancy study.

The rearrangement joins TRBV28 to TRBJ1-4; D is perhaps TRBD1 (5 bases). Germline lookup yields CDR1 MDHEN and CDR2 SYDVKM. V dropped 2 bases and J dropped 12 bases, with 16 bases sitting between them. The CDR3 sequence is 14 residues long. DNA for the CDR3: TGTGCCAGCAGTTTAAATTCGAGGGGAGGGGAACTGTTTTTT. Translating it yields CASSLNSRGGELFF.

This clone occurred once. The V gene is TRBV6-6, the J gene TRBJ2-4; TRBD1 matches 7 bases. CDR3 length equals 16 residues. CDR1 and CDR2 from the germline V gene are MNHNY and SVGAGI (reference sequence). V lost 0 bases, J lost 4 bases, and 6 bases stayed unmatched. The CDR3 sequence: CASSYSREGAKNIQYF. Here the CDR3 DNA reads TGTGCCAGCAGTTACTCTCGTGAGGGGGCAAAAAACATTCAGTACTTC.

This sequence joins TRBV7-9 and TRBJ2-1; TRBD2 aligns across 14 bases. From germline, CDR1 is SEHNR and CDR2 FQNEAQ (reference sequence). Trimming cost V 10 bases and J 2 bases; bases outside gene matches: 16. CDR3 length: 19 residues. The CDR3 DNA reads as TGTGCCAACGCCATACCGGGACTAGCGGGAGAACCGACCTACAATGAGCAGTTCTTC. It encodes CANAIPGLAGEPTYNEQFF.

The gene calls are TRBV5-1 and TRBJ2-7; TRBD1 aligns across 8 bases. Trimming cost V 4 bases and J 4 bases; bases outside gene matches: 7. In germline, CDR1 is SGHRS, CDR2 YFSETQ. This CDR3 comprises 14 residues. Here the CDR3 reads CASSRTGGSYEQYF. The CDR3, as DNA: TGCGCCAGCAGCCGCACAGGGGGGAGTTACGAGCAGTACTTC. Drawing the rest from reference TRBV5-1 and TRBJ2-7, the complete variable domain is KAGVTQTPRYLIKTRGQQVTLSCSPISGHRSVSWYQQTPGQGLQFLFEYFSETQRNKGNFPGRFSGRQFSNSRSEMNVSTLELGDSALYLCASSRTGGSYEQYFGPGTRLTVT.

The rearrangement uses TRBV11-2 and TRBJ2-1; 8 bases are shared with TRBD2. The CDR3 totals 16 residues. V lost 5 bases, J lost 5 bases, and 11 bases stayed unmatched. The V gene's germline CDR1 is SGHAT and CDR2 FQNNGV. CDR3 sequence reads: CASSPRGGLGDNEQFF. CDR3 DNA sequence: TGTGCCAGCAGCCCACGGGGGGGACTTGGGGACAATGAGCAGTTCTTC.

This chain connects TRBV15 to TRBJ2-7; 12 bases agree with TRBD2. Germline CDR1 reads LNHNV; CDR2 reads YYDKDF (reference sequence). V shed 0 bases, J shed 4 bases, and the junction held 13 bases outside the gene matches. The CDR3 covers 19 residues. The CDR3 DNA follows: TGTGCCACCAGCAGAGATGCGTTTGGACTAGCGGGAAGATCATACGAGCAGTACTTC. This sequence encodes CATSRDAFGLAGRSYEQYF.

The gene calls are TRBV30 and TRBJ1-6; 9 positions agree with TRBD1. Per the germline V gene, CDR1 is GTSNPN and CDR2 is SVGIG (reference sequence). Trimming at V came to 7 bases and at J to 9 bases, leaving 4 bases not matched to a gene. This CDR3 is built from 12 residues. In DNA form, the CDR3 reads TGTGCCTTAGACAGGGGGGGTTCACCCCTCCACTTT. Translating it yields CALDRGGSPLHF.

In its sample, this clone was seen once. This chain joins TRBV5-4 and TRBJ1-2; D remains ambiguous. There are 14 residues in the CDR3. The germline V and J ends were trimmed by 0 bases and 8 bases, with 14 bases remaining between them. Germline CDR1 and CDR2: SGHNT and YYREEE (reference sequence). The CDR3 nucleotides read TGTGCCAGCAGCTTGGAGTCGCGGGAGAAGGGCTACACCTTC. It encodes CASSLESREKGYTF.

CDR3 residues: CASMRLTGENSPLHF. The CDR3 bases are TGTGCCAGCATGAGGTTGACAGGGGAGAATTCACCCCTCCACTTT. This sequence joins TRBV27 and TRBJ1-6; 8 bases are a match to TRBD1. V shed 7 bases and J 7 bases; nucleotides not matched to a gene: 9. The germline gives CDR1 MNHEY, CDR2 SMNVEV (reference sequence). The CDR3 is 15 residues long.

The V and J genes are TRBV11-2 and TRBJ2-1, with a tentative D call TRBD2 (5 bases). V was pared by 5 bases and J by 9 bases, with 14 bases between. This CDR3 comprises 13 residues. From germline, CDR1 is SGHAT and CDR2 FQNNGV. As DNA, the CDR3 is TGTGCCAGCAGCCCTGGACGGGGTACTGAGCAGTTCTTC. It specifies CASSPGRGTEQFF.

J is TRBJ2-7 and V is TRBV29-1; 9 bases are shared with TRBD1. With V trimmed by 4 bases and J by 4 bases, 5 bases remained unmatched. The germline CDR1 and CDR2 sequences are SQVTM and ANQGSEA. The CDR3 is 13 residues long. The CDR3 DNA reads as TGCAGCGTTGTGGGACAGGGCTCATACGAGCAGTACTTC. It yields the protein CSVVGQGSYEQYF.

A single count supports this clone. The chain uses TRBV6-5 and TRBJ1-5; D is ambiguous. The CDR3 consists of 12 residues. The germline V gene encodes CDR1 MNHEY and CDR2 SVGAGI. V shed 5 bases and J shed 15 bases, with 17 bases lying between them. CDR3 coding DNA: TGTGCCAGCAGTGAACCGGGGAGGTCCTCGCATTTT. Residues: CASSEPGRSSHF.

As for this clone: A junction end diverges from the germline sequence, so it may reflect a read error. V and J are TRBV7-8 and TRBJ2-2, with 10 bases identical to TRBD2. Per germline, CDR1 SGHVS and CDR2 FQNEAQ. This CDR3 is built from 16 residues. The DNA for the CDR3 is TGTGCCAGCAGCGGACCGGGACTAGCGAACCCCGGGGAGCTGTTTTTT. This codes for CASSGPGLANPGELFF.

The genes are TRBV5-1 and TRBJ2-5, with unresolved D. This CDR3 is built from 12 residues. Trimming removed 0 bases from V and 5 bases from J, with 5 bases in between. The germline CDR1 and CDR2 sequences are SGHRS and YFSETQ. CDR3 protein: CASSLVPETQYF. As DNA, the CDR3 is TGCGCCAGCAGCTTGGTTCCGGAGACCCAGTACTTC.

The V call is TRBV21-1, the J call TRBJ2-7; the table's D call, TRBD1, was not checked against the DNA. TRBV21-1 is flagged as a pseudogene. The CDR3 totals 18 residues. The CDR3 coding sequence is TGTGCCAGCAGCAAATTAAAGGGATCGACAGGGGGCTCCTACGAGCAGTACTTC. Its translation is CASSKLKGSTGGSYEQYF.